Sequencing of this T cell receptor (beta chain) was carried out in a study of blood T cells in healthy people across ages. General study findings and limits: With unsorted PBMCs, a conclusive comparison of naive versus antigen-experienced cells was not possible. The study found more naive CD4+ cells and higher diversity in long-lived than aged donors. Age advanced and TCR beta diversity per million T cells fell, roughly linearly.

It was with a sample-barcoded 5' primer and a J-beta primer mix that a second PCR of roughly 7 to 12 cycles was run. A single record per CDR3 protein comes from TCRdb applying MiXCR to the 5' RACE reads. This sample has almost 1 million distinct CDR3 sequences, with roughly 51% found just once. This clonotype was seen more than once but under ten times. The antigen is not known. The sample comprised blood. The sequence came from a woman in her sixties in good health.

CDR3 sequence reads: CATLQTGIGANVLTF. CDR3 coding DNA: TGTGCCACCCTACAAACAGGGATAGGGGCCAACGTCCTGACTTTC. The J gene is TRBJ2-6, the V gene TRBV15; tentative D call: TRBD1 (6 bases). Deletions cut 8 bases from V and 4 bases from J, with 15 bases between. The germline V gene has CDR1 LNHNV and CDR2 YYDKDF (reference sequence). The CDR3 runs 15 residues. The full variable domain, in which reference TRBV15 and TRBJ2-6 provide the parts outside the CDR3, is DAMVIQNPRYQVTQFGKPVTLSCSQTLNHNVMYWYQQKSSQAPKLLFHYYDKDFNNEADTPDNFQSRRPNTSFCFLDIRSPGLGDTAMYLCATLQTGIGANVLTFGAGSRLTVL.